This T cell receptor beta chain stems from a study of T cell clusters in autoimmune cytopenias. On the study more broadly: Healthy control donors averaged 56 years of age, with a median of almost 60 years.

TRB amplification used roughly 250 ng of peripheral blood genomic DNA. Multiplex touch-down PCR amplified TRB using TRB-A and TRB-B pools in one tube. One entry per CDR3 protein, without DNA, is what TCRdb gives after re-calling the multiplex PCR reads. The listing contains about 11,000 distinct CDR3 sequences. This CDR3 spans 15 amino acids. Germline CDR1 LNHDA, CDR2 SQIVND (reference sequence). Measured by frequency, this clonotype is medium-sized. Its target is not known. Whole-study results and caveats: Healthy donors had 2.5 to 3.5-fold more exclusive TRB clusters than active autoimmune hepatitis patients. The T cell clusters came from computational analysis alone and lack functional validation.

These same records also appear under a second study, on T cell repertoires in aging, cancer and after chemotherapy. From that study: In each cancer cohort, median generation probability increased across chemotherapy, suggesting thymic output rebounded.

The source of this sequence is a human donor in good health. The J gene is TRBJ2-2, the V gene TRBV19; TCRdb reports TRBD1, a call that lacks DNA to check it against. The sequencing sample was made of peripheral blood. This CDR3 reads CASRTGPSNTGELFF.